A selection of T cell receptor beta chains follows, all from one sample in a study of blood T cell repertoires in COVID-19. The assay was immunoSEQ multiplex PCR, and TCRdb's table has in-frame clones only and misses some. The table shows 70,000 to 95,000 clones, with roughly 89% occurring only once. Sequencing used peripheral blood. The receptors were sampled from a woman of 80 years or more with active COVID-19. Each CDR3 is given with its conserved first and last residue.

length: 11
J: TRBJ2-1
V: TRBV29-1
CDR3: CSVAGLDEQFF

length: 14
J: TRBJ2-5
V: TRBV7-2
CDR3: CASSLNREGGTQYF

length: 16
J: TRBJ2-5
V: TRBV28
CDR3: CASSSSRRTSQETQYF

length: 13
J: TRBJ2-3
V: TRBV9
CDR3: CASSVVSTDTQYF

length: 17
J: TRBJ2-3
V: TRBV10-3
CDR3: CAISDPGIAGATDTQYF

length: 12
J: TRBJ2-5
V: TRBV11-2
CDR3: CASSSNQETQYF

length: 15
J: TRBJ2-7
V: TRBV4-2
CDR3: CASSQITSSPPEQYF

length: 15
J: TRBJ2-7
V: TRBV19
CDR3: CASRRRDGSSYEQYF

length: 16
J: TRBJ1-2
V: TRBV18
CDR3: CASSPQGDAGGKGYTF

length: 14
J: TRBJ1-1
V: TRBV28
CDR3: CASSSQGFRTEAFF

length: 15
J: TRBJ1-5
V: TRBV28
CDR3: CASSLFLLSNQPQHF

length: 15
J: TRBJ2-7
V: TRBV28
CDR3: CASSLMDRTVYEQYF

length: 13
J: TRBJ2-5
V: TRBV19
CDR3: CASRTSNIATQYF

length: 11
J: TRBJ1-3
V: TRBV20-1
CDR3: CSARRLDTIYF

length: 16
J: TRBJ2-1
V: TRBV28
CDR3: CASSSRTSGIHTEQFF

length: 11
J: TRBJ2-7
V: TRBV3-1/TRBV3-2
CDR3: CASSGQLKQYF

length: 15
J: TRBJ2-3
V: TRBV7-3
CDR3: CASSPRGSGEDTQYF

length: 15
J: TRBJ2-1
V: TRBV18
CDR3: CASSGLAGTLDEQFF

length: 14
J: TRBJ2-3
V: TRBV2
CDR3: CASIPAGRTDTQYF

length: 17
J: TRBJ2-6
V: TRBV18
CDR3: CASSPSQGAAGANVLTF

length: 14
J: TRBJ1-5
V: TRBV19
CDR3: CASNFRGGRQPQHF

length: 17
J: TRBJ2-3
V: TRBV5-1
CDR3: CASSLGILAGDTDTQYF

length: 16
J: TRBJ2-2
V: TRBV9
CDR3: CASSPRTGANTGELFF

length: 14
J: TRBJ2-1
V: TRBV9
CDR3: CASSSERGDNEQFF

length: 13
J: TRBJ2-5
V: TRBV2
CDR3: CASRTRPQETQYF

length: 18
J: TRBJ2-3
V: TRBV15
CDR3: CATSRGTSGTQLTDTQYF

length: 14
J: TRBJ2-3
V: TRBV14
CDR3: CASSLRGRGDTQYF

length: 14
J: TRBJ1-2
V: TRBV9
CDR3: CASSTRGRSRGYTF

length: 16
J: TRBJ1-1
V: TRBV21-1
CDR3: CASSKGRGRIRTEAFF

length: 16
J: TRBJ2-1
V: TRBV5-4
CDR3: CASSLSGLAAYNEQFF

length: 12
J: TRBJ2-7
V: TRBV18
CDR3: CASSPRWPEQYF

length: 16
J: TRBJ1-4
V: TRBV28
CDR3: CASSPADRGGNEKLFF

length: 14
J: TRBJ1-4
V: TRBV28
CDR3: CASTRGLANEKLFF

length: 15
J: TRBJ1-2
V: TRBV7-8
CDR3: CASSSPGGAGYGYTF

length: 13
J: TRBJ2-1
V: TRBV4-3
CDR3: CASSPGRGNEQFF

length: 14
J: TRBJ2-1
V: TRBV5-1
CDR3: CASSEGSGRNEQFF

length: 14
J: TRBJ2-1
V: TRBV19
CDR3: CASKITSAYNEQFF

length: 18
J: TRBJ2-3
V: TRBV11-3
CDR3: CASSLLGIGASASDTQYF

length: 12
J: TRBJ2-7
V: TRBV3-1/TRBV3-2
CDR3: CASSQRGYEQYF

length: 14
J: TRBJ2-2
V: TRBV7-2
CDR3: CASSSLGVTGELFF

length: 15
J: TRBJ1-5
V: TRBV19
CDR3: CASSIYRDRDQPQHF

length: 15
J: TRBJ2-2
V: TRBV6-5
CDR3: CASSYSGGNTGELFF

length: 12
J: TRBJ2-2
V: TRBV27
CDR3: CATAGQPGELFF

length: 14
J: TRBJ2-5
V: TRBV19
CDR3: CASSRLAGAETQYF